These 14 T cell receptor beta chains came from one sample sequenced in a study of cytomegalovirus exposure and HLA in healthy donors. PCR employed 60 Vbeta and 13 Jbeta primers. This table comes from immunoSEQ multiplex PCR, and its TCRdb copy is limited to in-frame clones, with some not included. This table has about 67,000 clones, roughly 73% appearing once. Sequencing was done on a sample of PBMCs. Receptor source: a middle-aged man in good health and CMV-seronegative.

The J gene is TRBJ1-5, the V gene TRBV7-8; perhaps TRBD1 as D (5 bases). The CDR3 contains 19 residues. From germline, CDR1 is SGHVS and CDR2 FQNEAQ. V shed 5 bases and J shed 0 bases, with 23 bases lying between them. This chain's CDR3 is CASSLGGQRGILSNQPQHF. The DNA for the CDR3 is TGTGCCAGCAGCCTAGGAGGCCAGCGGGGGATTCTTAGCAATCAGCCCCAGCATTTT.

CDR3 sequence: CASSLRGGGLNEQFF. CDR3 in DNA: TGTGCCAGCAGCTTACGGGGGGGAGGTCTGAATGAGCAGTTCTTC. This chain uses TRBV13 with TRBJ2-1; 8 positions agree with TRBD2. After removal of 2 bases from V and 7 bases from J, the junction contained 7 bases not matched to a gene. Germline V lookup: CDR1 PRHDT, CDR2 FYEKMQ (reference sequence). The CDR3 consists of 15 residues.

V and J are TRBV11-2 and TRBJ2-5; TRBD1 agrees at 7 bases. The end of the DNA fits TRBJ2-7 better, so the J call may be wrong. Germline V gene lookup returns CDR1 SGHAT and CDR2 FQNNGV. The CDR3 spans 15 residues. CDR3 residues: CASSYRTGHSYEQYF. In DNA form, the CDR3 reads TGTGCCAGCAGTTACCGGACAGGTCACTCCTACGAGCAGTACTTC.

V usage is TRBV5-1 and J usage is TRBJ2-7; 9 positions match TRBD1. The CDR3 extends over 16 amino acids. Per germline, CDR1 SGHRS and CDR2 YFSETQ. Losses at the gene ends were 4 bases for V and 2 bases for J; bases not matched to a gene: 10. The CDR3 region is CASSTDTGTGTYEQYF. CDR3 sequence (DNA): TGCGCCAGCAGCACCGACACCGGGACAGGGACCTACGAGCAGTACTTC. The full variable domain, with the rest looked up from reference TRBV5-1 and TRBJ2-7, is KAGVTQTPRYLIKTRGQQVTLSCSPISGHRSVSWYQQTPGQGLQFLFEYFSETQRNKGNFPGRFSGRQFSNSRSEMNVSTLELGDSALYLCASSTDTGTGTYEQYFGPGTRLTVT.

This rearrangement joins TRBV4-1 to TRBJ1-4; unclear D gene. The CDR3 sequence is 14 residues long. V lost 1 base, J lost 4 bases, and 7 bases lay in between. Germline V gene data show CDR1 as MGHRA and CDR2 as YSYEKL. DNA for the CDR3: TGCGCCAGCAGCCAAGGAAGAGATAATGAAAAACTGTTTTTT. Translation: CASSQGRDNEKLFF.

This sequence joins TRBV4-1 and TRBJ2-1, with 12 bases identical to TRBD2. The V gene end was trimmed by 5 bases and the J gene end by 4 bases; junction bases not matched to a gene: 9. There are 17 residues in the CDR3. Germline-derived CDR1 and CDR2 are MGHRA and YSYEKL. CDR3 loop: CASSTLAGGLGYNEQFF. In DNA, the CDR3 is TGCGCCAGCAGCACTCTAGCGGGAGGGCTTGGGTACAATGAGCAGTTCTTC.

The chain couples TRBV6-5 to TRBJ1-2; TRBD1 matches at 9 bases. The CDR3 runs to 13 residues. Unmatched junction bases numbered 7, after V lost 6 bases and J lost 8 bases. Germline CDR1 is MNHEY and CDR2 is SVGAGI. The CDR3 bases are TGTGCCAGCAGGGGGGGACAGGGTAAAGGCTACACCTTC. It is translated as CASRGGQGKGYTF.

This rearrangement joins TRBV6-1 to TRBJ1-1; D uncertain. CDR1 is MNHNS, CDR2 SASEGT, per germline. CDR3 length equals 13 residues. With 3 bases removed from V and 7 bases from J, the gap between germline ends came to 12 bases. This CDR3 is CASSDPPGIEAFF. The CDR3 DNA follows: TGTGCCAGCAGTGATCCACCAGGAATTGAAGCTTTCTTT.

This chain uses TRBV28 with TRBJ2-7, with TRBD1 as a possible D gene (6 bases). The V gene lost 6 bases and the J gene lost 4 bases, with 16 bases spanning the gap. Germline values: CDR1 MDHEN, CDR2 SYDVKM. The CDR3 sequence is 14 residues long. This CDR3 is CASRVRDKWYEQYF. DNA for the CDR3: TGTGCCAGCAGGGTAAGGGACAAGTGGTACGAGCAGTACTTC.

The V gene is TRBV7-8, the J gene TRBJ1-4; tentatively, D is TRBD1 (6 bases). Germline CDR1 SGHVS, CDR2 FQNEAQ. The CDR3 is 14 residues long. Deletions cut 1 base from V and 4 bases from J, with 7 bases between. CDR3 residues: CASSLEGGNEKLFF. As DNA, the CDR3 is TGTGCCAGCAGCTTAGAAGGGGGTAATGAAAAACTGTTTTTT. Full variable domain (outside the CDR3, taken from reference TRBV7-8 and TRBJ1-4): GAGVSQSPRYKVAKRGQDVALRCDPISGHVSLFWYQQALGQGPEFLTYFQNEAQLDKSGLPSDRFFAERPEGSVSTLKIQRTQQEDSAVYLCASSLEGGNEKLFFGSGTQLSVL.

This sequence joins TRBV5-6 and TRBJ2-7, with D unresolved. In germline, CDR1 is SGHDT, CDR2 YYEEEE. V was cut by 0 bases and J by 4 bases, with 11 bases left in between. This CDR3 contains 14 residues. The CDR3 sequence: CASSLAASLYEQYF. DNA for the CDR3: TGTGCCAGCAGCTTGGCGGCTAGTTTGTACGAGCAGTACTTC.

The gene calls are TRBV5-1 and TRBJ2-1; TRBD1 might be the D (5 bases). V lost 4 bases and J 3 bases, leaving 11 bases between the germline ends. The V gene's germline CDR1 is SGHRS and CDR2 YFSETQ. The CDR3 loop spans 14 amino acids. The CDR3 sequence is CASSPWGGYNEQFF. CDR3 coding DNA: TGCGCCAGCAGCCCGTGGGGCGGCTACAATGAGCAGTTCTTC.

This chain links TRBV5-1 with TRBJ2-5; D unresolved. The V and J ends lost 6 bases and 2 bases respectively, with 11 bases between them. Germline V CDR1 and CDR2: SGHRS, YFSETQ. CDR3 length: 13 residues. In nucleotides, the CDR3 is TGCGCCAGCATGTCGTTACAGCAAGAGACCCAGTACTTC. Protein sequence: CASMSLQQETQYF.

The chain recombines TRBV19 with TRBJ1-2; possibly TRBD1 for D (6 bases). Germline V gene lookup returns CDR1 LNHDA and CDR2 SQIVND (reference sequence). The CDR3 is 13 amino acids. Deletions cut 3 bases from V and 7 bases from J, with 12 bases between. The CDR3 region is CASSIVQDSGYTF. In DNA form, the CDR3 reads TGTGCCAGTAGTATCGTGCAGGACAGTGGCTACACCTTC. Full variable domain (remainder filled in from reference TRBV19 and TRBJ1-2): DGGITQSPKYLFRKEGQNVTLSCEQNLNHDAMYWYRQDPGQGLRLIYYSQIVNDFQKGDIAEGYSVSREKKESFPLTVTSAQKNPTAFYLCASSIVQDSGYTFGSGTRLTVV.